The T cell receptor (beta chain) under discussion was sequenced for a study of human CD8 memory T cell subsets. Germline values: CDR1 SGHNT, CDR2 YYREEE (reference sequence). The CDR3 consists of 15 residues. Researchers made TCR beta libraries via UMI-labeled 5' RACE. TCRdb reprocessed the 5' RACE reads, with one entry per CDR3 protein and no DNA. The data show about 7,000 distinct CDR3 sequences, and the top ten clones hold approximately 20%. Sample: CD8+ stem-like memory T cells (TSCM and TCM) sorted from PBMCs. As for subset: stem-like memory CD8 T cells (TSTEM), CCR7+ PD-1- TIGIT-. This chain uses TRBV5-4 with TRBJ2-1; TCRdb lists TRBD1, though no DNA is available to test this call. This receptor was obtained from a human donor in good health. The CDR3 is CASSSFGHRYNEQFF.